Listed below are T cell receptor beta chains from one sample, sequenced in a study of identical twins. A single record per CDR3 protein comes from TCRdb applying MiXCR to the 5' RACE reads. The sample has 1.5 million to 2 million distinct CDR3 sequences; more than 30% are singletons. Material: cord blood. These receptors originate from a newborn girl in good health. Both conserved end residues are part of each CDR3. D genes are given only for firm matches. Clone size is stated in some rows and not others, as once, few, many or a class when expanded.

>TRBV9|NA|TRBJ2-2|few
CASSAGGSGTGELFF
TGTGCCAGCAGCGCAGGAGGCTCGGGCACCGGGGAGCTGTTTTTT
>TRBV3-1|NA|TRBJ1-2|many
CASSQDANYGYTF
TGTGCCAGCAGCCAAGACGCTAACTATGGCTACACCTTC
>TRBV20-1|NA|TRBJ2-6|NA
CSAGSGASVLTF
TGCAGTGCTGGGTCTGGGGCCAGCGTCCTGACTTTC
>TRBV10-2|NA|TRBJ2-4|NA
CASIGAKNIQYF
TGCGCCAGCATCGGGGCTAAAAACATTCAGTACTTC
>TRBV10-3|NA|TRBJ2-3|many
CAISGTQGARDTQYF
TGTGCCATCAGTGGGACCCAAGGGGCAAGAGATACGCAGTATTTT
>TRBV5-1|TRBD1|TRBJ2-1|few
CASSLTRDRIYNEQFF
TGCGCCAGCAGCTTGACCCGGGACAGGATATACAATGAGCAGTTCTTC
>TRBV3-1|NA|TRBJ2-3|NA
CASSQGHQLDTQYF
TGTGCCAGCAGCCAAGGGCACCAGCTCGATACGCAGTATTTT
>TRBV7-9|NA|TRBJ2-7|few
CASGPRILNEQYF
TGTGCCAGCGGCCCCAGAATCCTCAACGAGCAGTACTTC
>TRBV4-2|NA|TRBJ1-5|NA
CASSQERGQPQHF
TGTGCCAGCAGCCAGGAAAGGGGTCAGCCCCAGCATTTT
>TRBV20-1|NA|TRBJ1-6|NA
CSAAYQRRVYNSPLHF
TGCAGTGCGGCCTATCAGAGAAGGGTGTATAATTCACCCCTCCACTTT
>TRBV2|TRBD2|TRBJ2-1|NA
CASSEALGGGLYEQFF
TGTGCCAGCAGTGAAGCGCTTGGCGGGGGGCTCTATGAGCAGTTCTTC
>TRBV19|NA|TRBJ1-5|NA
CASSTTIQPQHF
TGTGCCAGTAGTACTACAATTCAGCCCCAGCATTTT
>TRBV20-1|TRBD1|TRBJ1-2|NA
CSARDPAGGYGYTF
TGCAGTGCTAGAGATCCGGCAGGGGGCTATGGCTACACCTTC
>TRBV12-3/TRBV12-4|TRBD2|TRBJ2-1|few
CASSLLAGVTSSYNEQFF
TGTGCCAGCAGTTTGCTAGCGGGGGTTACCAGCTCCTACAATGAGCAGTTCTTC
>TRBV7-2|NA|TRBJ2-7|NA
CASSLNLGQYF
TGTGCCAGCAGCCTTAACCTGGGGCAGTACTTC
>TRBV20-1|TRBD2|TRBJ2-1|few
CSARITAGVGEQFF
TGCAGTGCTAGAATCACGGCGGGAGTGGGTGAGCAGTTCTTC
>TRBV20-1|TRBD2|TRBJ2-7|NA
CSARDSGLAGGPFYEQYF
TGCAGTGCTAGAGATTCCGGACTAGCGGGAGGGCCCTTCTACGAGCAGTACTTC
>TRBV4-1|NA|TRBJ2-1|NA
CASSQDIPRTVEQFF
TGCGCCAGCAGCCAAGATATCCCCAGGACAGTTGAGCAGTTCTTC
>TRBV4-1|NA|TRBJ1-2|NA
CASSQEVQGYGYTF
TGCGCCAGCAGCCAAGAGGTACAGGGCTATGGCTACACCTTC
>TRBV4-2|TRBD2|TRBJ2-1|NA
CASSQVRGGHNEQFF
TGTGCCAGCAGTCAAGTGCGGGGGGGCCACAATGAGCAGTTCTTC
>TRBV20-1|TRBD1|TRBJ1-5|NA
CSASPGTGLRGNQPQHF
TGCAGTGCTAGCCCCGGGACAGGGTTAAGAGGGAATCAGCCCCAGCATTTT
>TRBV5-1|TRBD1|TRBJ2-4|NA
CASSPFTGENIQYF
TGCGCCAGCAGCCCGTTCACAGGGGAAAACATTCAGTACTTC
>TRBV5-1|TRBD2|TRBJ2-6|NA
CASSLRGTSGTNSGANVLTF
TGCGCCAGCAGCCTTAGAGGGACTAGCGGGACTAACTCTGGGGCCAACGTCCTGACTTTC
>TRBV5-5|TRBD2|TRBJ2-1|NA
CAGNPAVLAGGNEQFF
TGTGCCGGCAACCCCGCTGTCCTAGCGGGGGGAAATGAGCAGTTCTTC
>TRBV6-1|NA|TRBJ1-4|few
CASSEALRPGEKLFF
TGTGCCAGCAGTGAAGCGCTTCGGCCAGGGGAAAAACTGTTTTTT
>TRBV27|NA|TRBJ1-1|few
CASGFGQNTEAFF
TGTGCCAGCGGGTTTGGACAGAACACTGAAGCTTTCTTT
>TRBV4-1|NA|TRBJ2-7|few
CASSQDYRESYEQYF
TGCGCCAGCAGCCAAGACTACAGGGAGAGCTACGAGCAGTACTTC
>TRBV14|NA|TRBJ2-7|NA
CASSQERVRTYEQYF
TGTGCCAGCAGCCAAGAAAGGGTAAGAACCTACGAGCAGTACTTC
>TRBV25-1|NA|TRBJ2-7|few
CASSARVVDEQYF
TGTGCCAGCAGTGCCCGGGTAGTGGACGAGCAGTACTTC
>TRBV25-1|NA|TRBJ2-7|many
CASSVSMATYEQYF
TGTGCCAGCAGTGTTTCGATGGCCACCTACGAGCAGTACTTC
>TRBV28|TRBD1|TRBJ2-5|NA
CASRDRGVETQYF
TGTGCCAGCAGAGACAGGGGAGTAGAGACCCAGTACTTC
>TRBV3-1|TRBD2|TRBJ2-5|few
CASSPEGLAEETQYF
TGTGCCAGCAGCCCGGAAGGACTAGCGGAAGAGACCCAGTACTTC
>TRBV28|TRBD1|TRBJ2-2|once
CASSLRGTGVSGELFF
TGTGCCAGCAGTTTACGCGGGACAGGGGTATCCGGGGAGCTGTTTTTT
>TRBV27|TRBD2|TRBJ2-7|many
CASRRLAGIYEQYF
TGTGCCAGCAGACGACTAGCGGGAATCTACGAGCAGTACTTC
>TRBV29-1|NA|TRBJ2-5|many
CSAKNPTAQETQYF
TGCAGCGCTAAAAACCCCACCGCGCAAGAGACCCAGTACTTC
>TRBV5-1|TRBD1|TRBJ1-1|NA
CASSRQGQEERAFF
TGCGCCAGCAGCAGACAGGGGCAGGAGGAGCGAGCTTTCTTT
>TRBV27|NA|TRBJ2-5|NA
CASSRGKREYF
TGTGCCAGCTCTCGGGGGAAGAGAGAGTACTTC
>TRBV5-1|TRBD1|TRBJ1-1|NA
CASSLGRHEPPWDSLNTEAFF
TGCGCCAGCAGCTTGGGGCGGCATGAGCCCCCATGGGACAGCCTGAACACTGAAGCTTTCTTT
>TRBV13|TRBD2|TRBJ2-1|few
CASTRGGRSSYNEQFF
TGTGCCAGCACCAGGGGCGGGAGGAGCTCCTACAATGAGCAGTTCTTC
>TRBV20-1|NA|TRBJ2-3|NA
CSAARRGRTDTQYF
TGCAGTGCTGCCCGGCGGGGGCGCACAGATACGCAGTATTTT
>TRBV4-2|NA|TRBJ1-2|NA
CASSQGARENGYTF
TGTGCCAGCAGCCAAGGGGCCAGGGAGAATGGCTACACCTTC
>TRBV28|TRBD1|TRBJ2-4|many
CASSSGQGGNIQYF
TGTGCCAGCAGTTCGGGACAGGGCGGAAACATTCAGTACTTC
>TRBV29-1|NA|TRBJ1-3|NA
CSVGSQGQGNTIYF
TGCAGCGTTGGTTCCCAGGGTCAGGGAAACACCATATATTTT
>TRBV6-2/TRBV6-3|NA|TRBJ2-7|few
CASSGGISYEQYF
TGTGCCAGCAGTGGGGGGATCTCCTACGAGCAGTACTTC